Listed below are T cell receptor beta chains from one sample, sequenced in a study of STAT5B mutations in CD4+ large granular lymphocyte leukemia. Clones were sequenced by immunoSEQ multiplex PCR, and TCRdb holds only the in-frame ones, with some missing. The sample has around 30,000 clones; over 60% are singletons. Sequenced sample: CD4+ T cells from blood buffy coats. These receptors were taken from a human donor in good health. Both conserved end residues are part of each CDR3. Fields, in order: D gene, V gene, J gene, clone size, CDR3 protein, CDR3 DNA. D genes are given only for firm matches. Rows give clone size only sometimes, using once, few, many, or a class for an expanded clone.

TRBD2	TRBV29-1	TRBJ2-7	NA	CSVVTSGGEQYF	TGCAGCGTTGTGACTAGCGGGGGTGAGCAGTACTTC
NA	TRBV5-8	TRBJ1-4	few	CASRSNEKLFF	TGTGCCAGCAGGAGTAATGAAAAACTGTTTTTT
TRBD2	TRBV27	TRBJ2-7	NA	CASSPWTSGASRQYF	TGTGCCAGCAGTCCATGGACTAGCGGGGCCAGTAGGCAGTACTTC
NA	TRBV7-2	TRBJ1-4	few	CASSIVPADEKLFF	TGTGCCAGCAGCATCGTCCCGGCCGACGAAAAACTGTTTTTT
TRBD1	TRBV15	TRBJ2-1	NA	CATSRRQGAYNEQFF	TGTGCCACCAGCAGGCGACAGGGGGCCTACAATGAGCAGTTCTTC
TRBD1	TRBV18	TRBJ1-5	NA	CASSPLGPTGGSNQPQHF	TGTGCCAGCTCACCACTGGGCCCAACAGGGGGTAGCAATCAGCCCCAGCATTTT
NA	TRBV30	TRBJ2-7	NA	CAWSATGRKSYEQYF	TGTGCCTGGAGTGCCACCGGGCGGAAGTCCTACGAGCAGTACTTC
NA	TRBV18	TRBJ1-4	NA	CASSPPSGRSEKLFF	TGTGCCAGCTCACCACCGTCAGGGCGGAGTGAAAAACTGTTTTTT
TRBD1	TRBV5-1	TRBJ2-5	NA	CASSFGDRQETQYF	TGCGCCAGCAGCTTTGGGGACAGGCAAGAGACCCAGTACTTC
TRBD1	TRBV6-5	TRBJ2-7	NA	CASRRDRGFTYEQYF	TGTGCCAGCAGACGGGACAGGGGGTTCACCTACGAGCAGTACTTC
NA	TRBV7-2	TRBJ2-5	NA	CASSPGGLGQETQYF	TGTGCCAGCAGCCCGGGGGGCCTTGGACAAGAGACCCAGTACTTC
TRBD1	TRBV10-3	TRBJ1-5	NA	CAISPGTGGTSNQPQHF	TGTGCCATCAGTCCCGGGACAGGGGGGACGAGCAATCAGCCCCAGCATTTT
TRBD1	TRBV30	TRBJ1-6	NA	CAWSVGTGEAPLHF	TGTGCCTGGAGTGTCGGGACAGGGGAGGCACCCCTCCACTTT
TRBD1	TRBV28	TRBJ1-5	few	CASSPDRGDQPQHF	TGTGCCAGCAGCCCGGACAGGGGAGATCAGCCCCAGCATTTT
NA	TRBV27	TRBJ2-7	few	CASSRGDYEQYF	TGTGCCAGCAGTAGGGGGGACTACGAGCAGTACTTC
NA	TRBV29-1	TRBJ2-7	NA	CSVELGAASSIGEQYF	TGCAGCGTTGAGTTGGGGGCAGCATCTTCGATCGGCGAGCAGTACTTC
NA	TRBV19	TRBJ1-1	NA	CASSMTSSVEAFF	TGTGCCAGTAGTATGACCAGCTCGGTTGAAGCTTTCTTT
NA	TRBV4-3	TRBJ2-7	NA	CASSHRNSYEQYF	TGCGCCAGCAGCCATAGAAACTCCTACGAGCAGTACTTC
NA	TRBV12-5	TRBJ2-1	NA	CASGLNGGYNEQFF	TGTGCTAGTGGTTTGAACGGGGGATACAATGAGCAGTTCTTC
NA	TRBV18	TRBJ1-1	NA	CASSPQGRGITEAFF	TGTGCCAGCTCACCCCAGGGTAGGGGGATCACTGAAGCTTTCTTT
TRBD1	TRBV9	TRBJ2-4	NA	CASSPGTGKNIQYF	TGTGCCAGCAGCCCGGGGACAGGGAAAAACATTCAGTACTTC
TRBD2	TRBV19	TRBJ2-1	once	CASSLVAGGKYNEQFF	TGTGCCAGTAGTCTCGTAGCGGGAGGGAAATACAATGAGCAGTTCTTC
NA	TRBV12-5	TRBJ2-1	few	CASGLRDSSTNEQFF	TGTGCTAGTGGTCTCCGGGACTCCTCGACCAATGAGCAGTTCTTC
NA	TRBV7-9	TRBJ2-1	NA	CASSNSLGRFIVYNEQFF	TGTGCCAGCAGTAACTCTCTGGGTAGATTTATAGTCTACAATGAGCAGTTCTTC
TRBD2	TRBV2	TRBJ2-1	NA	CASTQREGNEQFF	TGTGCCAGCACACAGCGGGAGGGGAATGAGCAGTTCTTC
NA	TRBV29-1	TRBJ1-1	NA	CSVGTGGDFAEAFF	TGCAGCGTTGGAACCGGAGGGGATTTTGCTGAAGCTTTCTTT
NA	TRBV7-6	TRBJ1-1	NA	CASSLPTVNTEAFF	TGTGCCAGCAGCTTACCGACGGTGAACACTGAAGCTTTCTTT
NA	TRBV30	TRBJ2-6	NA	CAWSRGRANVLTF	TGTGCCTGGAGTAGGGGGAGGGCCAACGTCCTGACTTTC
TRBD1	TRBV18	TRBJ2-6	NA	CASSPPRGQTGANVLTF	TGTGCCAGCTCACCACCGAGGGGGCAAACTGGGGCCAACGTCCTGACTTTC
NA	TRBV10-2	TRBJ1-1	NA	CASSDPAGVPNTEAFF	TGCGCCAGCAGTGACCCGGCAGGGGTACCGAACACTGAAGCTTTCTTT
TRBD1	TRBV10-3	TRBJ1-4	NA	CAISESIPTGRATNEKLFF	TGTGCCATCAGTGAGTCGATCCCGACAGGGCGTGCGACTAATGAAAAACTGTTTTTT
NA	TRBV7-2	TRBJ2-5	NA	CASSLSVQETQYF	TGTGCCAGCAGCTTATCAGTCCAAGAGACCCAGTACTTC
NA	TRBV7-9	TRBJ2-1	NA	CASSFVARNNEQFF	TGTGCCAGCAGCTTTGTTGCCCGGAACAATGAGCAGTTCTTC
NA	TRBV27	TRBJ1-2	once	CASSPISGYGYTF	TGTGCCAGCAGCCCCATATCTGGGTATGGCTACACCTTC
NA	TRBV2	TRBJ2-7	few	CASTLSFNSYEQYF	TGTGCCAGCACGTTGTCCTTCAACTCCTACGAGCAGTACTTC
TRBD1	TRBV6-1	TRBJ2-7	NA	CASTRTGSSYEQYF	TGTGCCAGCACCCGGACAGGAAGCTCCTACGAGCAGTACTTC
NA	TRBV7-2	TRBJ1-1	NA	CASSFLGTEAFF	TGTGCCAGCAGCTTTCTGGGTACTGAAGCTTTCTTT
NA	TRBV2	TRBJ2-5	NA	CASSDFAEETQYF	TGTGCCAGCAGTGATTTTGCCGAAGAGACCCAGTACTTC
NA	TRBV15	TRBJ2-5	NA	CATSRDRYQETQYF	TGTGCCACCAGCAGAGACAGGTACCAAGAGACCCAGTACTTC
NA	TRBV12-5	TRBJ2-1	NA	CASGLVVGQCFGKGEQFF	TGTGCTAGTGGTTTGGTTGTTGGACAGTGCTTCGGTAAGGGTGAGCAGTTCTTC
TRBD1	TRBV7-8	TRBJ2-1	NA	CASSLARTGVDEQFF	TGTGCCAGCAGCTTAGCTCGGACAGGGGTCGATGAGCAGTTCTTC
NA	TRBV4-3	TRBJ2-1	NA	CASSQEGAGRKPYNEQFF	TGCGCCAGCAGCCAAGAAGGGGCAGGACGGAAACCCTACAATGAGCAGTTCTTC
TRBD2	TRBV7-2	TRBJ2-2	few	CASSPPKLAGVGGELFF	TGTGCCAGCAGCCCCCCCAAGCTTGCGGGAGTAGGCGGGGAGCTGTTTTTT
TRBD1	TRBV9	TRBJ2-1	NA	CASSPFQGAAYNEQFF	TGTGCCAGCAGCCCCTTTCAGGGGGCGGCCTACAATGAGCAGTTCTTC
TRBD1	TRBV19	TRBJ1-2	NA	CASSTDRGYGYTF	TGTGCCAGTAGTACGGACAGGGGCTATGGCTACACCTTC
NA	TRBV28	TRBJ2-2	NA	CASSFIRTNTGELFF	TGTGCCAGCAGTTTTATCAGGACGAACACCGGGGAGCTGTTTTTT